The entry that follows covers one TCR beta chain sequence. Libraries were prepared by immunoSEQ multiplex PCR; TCRdb keeps only in-frame clonotypes and omits some of them. The table lists 200,000 to 250,000 clones, 81% of them singletons. The data were taken from a study of blood T cell repertoires in COVID-19. V lost 2 bases, J lost 1 base, and 5 bases stayed unmatched. Germline lookup yields CDR1 SGDLS and CDR2 YYNGEE. The CDR3 contains 16 residues. This chain uses TRBV9 with TRBJ2-5; 10 bases map to TRBD1. Sample: PBMCs or T cells enriched from blood (not recorded which). This sequence was found in a woman aged 45-65 years with acute COVID-19. The CDR3 spells CASSVSGQGPQETQYF. CDR3 sequence (DNA): TGTGCCAGCAGCGTCTCGGGACAGGGGCCCCAAGAGACCCAGTACTTC.